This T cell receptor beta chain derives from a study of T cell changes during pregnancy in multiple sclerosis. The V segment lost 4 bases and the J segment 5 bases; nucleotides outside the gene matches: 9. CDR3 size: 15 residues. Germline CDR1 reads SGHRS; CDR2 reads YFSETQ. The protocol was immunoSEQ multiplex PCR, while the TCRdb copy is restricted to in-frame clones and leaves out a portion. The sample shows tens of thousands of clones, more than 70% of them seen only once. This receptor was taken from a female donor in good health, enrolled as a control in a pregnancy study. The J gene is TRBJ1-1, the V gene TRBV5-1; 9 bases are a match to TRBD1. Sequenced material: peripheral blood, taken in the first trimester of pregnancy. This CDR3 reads CASSPGDRAWTEAFF. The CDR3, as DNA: TGCGCCAGCAGCCCGGGGGACAGGGCGTGGACTGAAGCTTTCTTT.